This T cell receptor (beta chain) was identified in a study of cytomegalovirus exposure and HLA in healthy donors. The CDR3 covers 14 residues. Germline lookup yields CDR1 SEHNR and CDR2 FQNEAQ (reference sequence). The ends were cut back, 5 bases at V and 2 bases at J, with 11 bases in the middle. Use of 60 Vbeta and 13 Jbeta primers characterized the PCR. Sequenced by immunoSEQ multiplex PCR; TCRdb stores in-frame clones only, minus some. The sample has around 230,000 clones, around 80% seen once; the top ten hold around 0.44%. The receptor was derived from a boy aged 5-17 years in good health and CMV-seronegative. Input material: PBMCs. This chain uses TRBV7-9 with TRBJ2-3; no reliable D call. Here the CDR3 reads CASSPTSSTDTQYF. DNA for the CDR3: TGTGCCAGCAGCCCTACGAGTTCCACAGATACGCAGTATTTT.